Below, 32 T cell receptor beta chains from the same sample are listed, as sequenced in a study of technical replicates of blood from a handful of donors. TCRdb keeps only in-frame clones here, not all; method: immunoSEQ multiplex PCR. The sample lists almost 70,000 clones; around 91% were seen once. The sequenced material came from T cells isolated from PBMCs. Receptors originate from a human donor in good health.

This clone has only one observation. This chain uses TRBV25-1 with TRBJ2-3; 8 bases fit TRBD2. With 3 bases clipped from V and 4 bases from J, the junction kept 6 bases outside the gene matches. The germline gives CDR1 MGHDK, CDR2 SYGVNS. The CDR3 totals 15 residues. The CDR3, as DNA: TGTGCCAGCAGTGATGTTCGGCGGGAGGCAGATACGCAGTATTTT. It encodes CASSDVRREADTQYF.

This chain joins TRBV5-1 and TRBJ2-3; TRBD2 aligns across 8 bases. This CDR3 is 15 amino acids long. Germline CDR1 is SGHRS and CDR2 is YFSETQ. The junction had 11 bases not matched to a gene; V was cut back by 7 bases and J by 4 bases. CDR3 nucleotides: TGCGCCAGCGCGTCGAGCGGGAGCGGTGCAGATACGCAGTATTTT. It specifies CASASSGSGADTQYF.

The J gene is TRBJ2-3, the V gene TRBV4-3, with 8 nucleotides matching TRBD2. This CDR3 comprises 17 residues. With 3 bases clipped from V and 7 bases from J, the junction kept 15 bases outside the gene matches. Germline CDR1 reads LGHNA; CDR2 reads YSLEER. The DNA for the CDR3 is TGCGCCAGCAGCCAGCGTATAACTAGCGGTCTAGATAATACGCAGTATTTT. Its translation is CASSQRITSGLDNTQYF.

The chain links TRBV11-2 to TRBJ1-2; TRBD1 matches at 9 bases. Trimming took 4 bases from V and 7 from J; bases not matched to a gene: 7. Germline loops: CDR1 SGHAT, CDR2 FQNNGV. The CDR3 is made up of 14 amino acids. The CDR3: CASSSIQGAVGYTF. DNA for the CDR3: TGTGCCAGCAGCTCGATACAGGGGGCAGTTGGCTACACCTTC.

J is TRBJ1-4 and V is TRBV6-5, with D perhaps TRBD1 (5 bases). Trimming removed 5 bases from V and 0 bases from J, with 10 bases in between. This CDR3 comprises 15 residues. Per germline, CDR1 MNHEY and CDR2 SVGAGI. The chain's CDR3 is CASSTRQSTNEKLFF. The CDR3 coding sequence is TGTGCCAGCAGTACCCGACAGTCAACTAATGAAAAACTGTTTTTT.

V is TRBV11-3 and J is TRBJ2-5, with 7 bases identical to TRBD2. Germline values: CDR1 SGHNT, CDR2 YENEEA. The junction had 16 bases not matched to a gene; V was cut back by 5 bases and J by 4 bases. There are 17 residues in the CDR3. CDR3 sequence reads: CASSTESGREIPETQYF. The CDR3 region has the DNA TGTGCCAGCAGCACCGAGTCTGGGCGGGAGATTCCAGAGACCCAGTACTTC. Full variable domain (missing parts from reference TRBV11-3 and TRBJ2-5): EAGVVQSPRYKIIEKKQPVAFWCNPISGHNTLYWYLQNLGQGPELLIRYENEEAVDDSQLPKDRFSAERLKGVDSTLKIQPAELGDSAVYLCASSTESGREIPETQYFGPGTRLLVL.

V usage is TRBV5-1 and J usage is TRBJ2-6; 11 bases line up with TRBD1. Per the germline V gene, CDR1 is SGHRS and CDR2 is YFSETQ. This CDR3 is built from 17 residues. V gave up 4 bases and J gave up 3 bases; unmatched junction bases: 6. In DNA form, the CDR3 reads TGCGCCAGCAGCCTCCGGGACAGGGGGTATGGGGCCAACGTCCTGACTTTC. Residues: CASSLRDRGYGANVLTF.

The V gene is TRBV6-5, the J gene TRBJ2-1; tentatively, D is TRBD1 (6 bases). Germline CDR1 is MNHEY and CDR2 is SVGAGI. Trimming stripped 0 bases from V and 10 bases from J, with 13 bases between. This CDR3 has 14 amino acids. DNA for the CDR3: TGTGCCAGCAGTTACTCCGGACAGCCATGGGAGCAGTTCTTC. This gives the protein CASSYSGQPWEQFF.

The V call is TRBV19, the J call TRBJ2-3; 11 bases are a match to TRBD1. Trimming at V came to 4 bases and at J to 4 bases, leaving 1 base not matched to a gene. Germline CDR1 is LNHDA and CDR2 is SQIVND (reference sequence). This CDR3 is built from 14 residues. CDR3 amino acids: CASSKDRGPDTQYF. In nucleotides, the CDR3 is TGTGCCAGTAGTAAGGACAGGGGGCCAGATACGCAGTATTTT.

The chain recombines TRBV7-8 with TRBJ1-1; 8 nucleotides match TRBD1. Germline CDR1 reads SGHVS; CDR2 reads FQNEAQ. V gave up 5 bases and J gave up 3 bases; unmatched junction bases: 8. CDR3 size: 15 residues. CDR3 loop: CASSPKDREDTEAFF. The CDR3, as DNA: TGTGCCAGCAGCCCAAAGGACAGGGAGGACACTGAAGCTTTCTTT.

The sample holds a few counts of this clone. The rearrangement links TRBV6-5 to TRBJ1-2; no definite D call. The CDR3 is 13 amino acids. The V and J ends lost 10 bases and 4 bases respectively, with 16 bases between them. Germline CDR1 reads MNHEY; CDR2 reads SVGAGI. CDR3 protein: CATASADLYGYTF. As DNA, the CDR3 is TGTGCCACTGCCTCAGCGGATCTCTATGGCTACACCTTC.

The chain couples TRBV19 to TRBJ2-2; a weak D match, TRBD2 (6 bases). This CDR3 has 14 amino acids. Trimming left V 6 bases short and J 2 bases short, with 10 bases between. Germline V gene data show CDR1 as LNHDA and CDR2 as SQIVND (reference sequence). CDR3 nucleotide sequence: TGTGCCAGTAGCCGGGACTCCAACACCGGGGAGCTGTTTTTT. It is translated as CASSRDSNTGELFF.

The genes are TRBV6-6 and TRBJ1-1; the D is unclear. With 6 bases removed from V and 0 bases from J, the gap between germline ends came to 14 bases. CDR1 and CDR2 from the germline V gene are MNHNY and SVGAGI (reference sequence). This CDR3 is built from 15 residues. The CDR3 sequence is CASRYTQSMNTEAFF. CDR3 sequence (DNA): TGTGCCAGCAGATATACACAGTCCATGAACACTGAAGCTTTCTTT.

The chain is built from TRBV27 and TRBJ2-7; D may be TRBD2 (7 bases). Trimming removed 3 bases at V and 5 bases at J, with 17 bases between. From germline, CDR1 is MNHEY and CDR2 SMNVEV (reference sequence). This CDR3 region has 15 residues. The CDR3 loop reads CASSFMYSGGDEQYF. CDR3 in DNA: TGTGCCAGCAGTTTCATGTATTCGGGGGGCGACGAGCAGTACTTC.

The CDR3 DNA is TGCGCCAGCAGCTTGGATCCGGGGGAGGATCAGCCCCAGCATTTT. Amino acids: CASSLDPGEDQPQHF. The chain employs TRBV5-1 and TRBJ1-5, with D possibly matching TRBD1 (5 bases). The CDR3 has 15 amino acids. CDR1 is SGHRS, CDR2 YFSETQ, per germline. V lost 0 bases and J 5 bases, leaving 12 bases between the germline ends.

DNA of the CDR3: TGTGCCAGCAGCTTAGTTAGCGGGAGGGCCGGGGAGCTGTTTTTT. Amino acid sequence: CASSLVSGRAGELFF. The chain couples TRBV11-2 to TRBJ2-2; 11 positions match TRBD2. V shed 1 base, J shed 6 bases, and the junction held 1 base outside the gene matches. CDR1 is SGHAT and CDR2 is FQNNGV in the germline V gene. The CDR3 has 15 amino acids.

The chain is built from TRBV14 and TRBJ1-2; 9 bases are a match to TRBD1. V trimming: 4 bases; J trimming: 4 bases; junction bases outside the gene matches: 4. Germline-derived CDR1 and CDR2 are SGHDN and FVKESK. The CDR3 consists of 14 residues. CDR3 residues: CASSPLDRGYGYTF. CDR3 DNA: TGTGCCAGCAGCCCGTTGGACAGGGGCTATGGCTACACCTTC.

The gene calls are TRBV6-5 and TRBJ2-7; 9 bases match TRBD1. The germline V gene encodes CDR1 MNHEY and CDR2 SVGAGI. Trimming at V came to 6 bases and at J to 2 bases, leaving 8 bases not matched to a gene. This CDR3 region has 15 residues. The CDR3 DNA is TGTGCCAGCAGCCGGGACAGGGCCTTTACCTACGAGCAGTACTTC. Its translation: CASSRDRAFTYEQYF.

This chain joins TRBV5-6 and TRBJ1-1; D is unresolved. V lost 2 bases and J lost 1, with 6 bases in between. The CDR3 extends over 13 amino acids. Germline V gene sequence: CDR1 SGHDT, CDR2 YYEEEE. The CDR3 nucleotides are TGTGCCAGCAGCTTAAAGCGGAACACTGAAGCTTTCTTT. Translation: CASSLKRNTEAFF.

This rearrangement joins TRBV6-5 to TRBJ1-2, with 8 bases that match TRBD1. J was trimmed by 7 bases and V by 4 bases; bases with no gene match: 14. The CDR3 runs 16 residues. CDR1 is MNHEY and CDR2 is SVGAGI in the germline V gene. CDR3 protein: CASSFRTGLMVGGYTF. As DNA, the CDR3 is TGTGCCAGCAGTTTCCGGACAGGGTTAATGGTCGGTGGCTACACCTTC.

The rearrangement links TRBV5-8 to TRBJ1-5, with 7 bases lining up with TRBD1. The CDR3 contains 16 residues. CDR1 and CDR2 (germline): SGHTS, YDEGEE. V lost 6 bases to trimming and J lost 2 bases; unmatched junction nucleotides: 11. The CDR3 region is CASTQGRGLGNQPQHF. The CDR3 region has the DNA TGTGCCAGCACCCAAGGAAGGGGGCTTGGCAATCAGCCCCAGCATTTT.

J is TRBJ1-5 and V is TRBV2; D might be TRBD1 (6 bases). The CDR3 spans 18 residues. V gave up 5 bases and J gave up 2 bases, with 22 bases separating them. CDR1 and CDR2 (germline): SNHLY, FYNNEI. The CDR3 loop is CASSNLGTSRVGNQPQHF. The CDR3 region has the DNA TGTGCCAGCAGTAATCTGGGGACAAGTAGAGTTGGCAATCAGCCCCAGCATTTT. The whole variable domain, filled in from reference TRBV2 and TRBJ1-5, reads EPEVTQTPSHQVTQMGQEVILRCVPISNHLYFYWYRQILGQKVEFLVSFYNNEISEKSEIFDDQFSVERPDGSNFTLKIRSTKLEDSAMYFCASSNLGTSRVGNQPQHFGDGTRLSIL.

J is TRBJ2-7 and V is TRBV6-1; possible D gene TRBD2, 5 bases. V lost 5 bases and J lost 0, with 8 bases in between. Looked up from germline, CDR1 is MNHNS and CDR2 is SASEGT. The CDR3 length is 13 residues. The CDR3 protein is CASSWRSSYEQYF. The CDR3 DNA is TGTGCCAGCAGTTGGAGGAGCTCCTACGAGCAGTACTTC.

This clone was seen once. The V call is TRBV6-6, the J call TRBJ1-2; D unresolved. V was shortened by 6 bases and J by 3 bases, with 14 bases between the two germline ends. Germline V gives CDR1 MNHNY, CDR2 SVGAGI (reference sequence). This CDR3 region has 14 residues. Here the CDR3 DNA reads TGTGCCAGCAGAGCAAGTCAGGTGTACTATGGCTACACCTTC. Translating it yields CASRASQVYYGYTF.

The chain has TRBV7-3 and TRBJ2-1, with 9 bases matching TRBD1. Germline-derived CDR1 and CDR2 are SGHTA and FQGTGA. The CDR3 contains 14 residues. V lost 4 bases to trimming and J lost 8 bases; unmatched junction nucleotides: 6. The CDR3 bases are TGTGCCAGCAGCTCACAGGGGGCGCCTTATGAGCAGTTCTTC. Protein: CASSSQGAPYEQFF.

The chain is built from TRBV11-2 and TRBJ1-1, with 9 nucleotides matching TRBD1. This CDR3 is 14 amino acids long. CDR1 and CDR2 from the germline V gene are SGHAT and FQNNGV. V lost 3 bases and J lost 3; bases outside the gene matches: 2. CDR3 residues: CASSLTGGDTEAFF. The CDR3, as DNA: TGTGCCAGCAGCTTGACAGGGGGTGACACTGAAGCTTTCTTT.

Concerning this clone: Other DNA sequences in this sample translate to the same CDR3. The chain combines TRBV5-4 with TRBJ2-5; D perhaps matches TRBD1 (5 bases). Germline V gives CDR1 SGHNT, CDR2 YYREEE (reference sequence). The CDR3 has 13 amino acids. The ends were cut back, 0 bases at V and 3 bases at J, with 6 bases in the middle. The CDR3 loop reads CASSLGREETQYF. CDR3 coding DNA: TGTGCCAGCAGCTTGGGCAGGGAAGAGACCCAGTACTTC.

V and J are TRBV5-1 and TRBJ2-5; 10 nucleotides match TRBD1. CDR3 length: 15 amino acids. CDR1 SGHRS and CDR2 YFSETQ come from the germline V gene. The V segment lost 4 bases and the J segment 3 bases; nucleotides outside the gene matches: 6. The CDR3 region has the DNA TGCGCCAGCAGCCCGCACGGGACAGGGGAAGAGACCCAGTACTTC. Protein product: CASSPHGTGEETQYF.

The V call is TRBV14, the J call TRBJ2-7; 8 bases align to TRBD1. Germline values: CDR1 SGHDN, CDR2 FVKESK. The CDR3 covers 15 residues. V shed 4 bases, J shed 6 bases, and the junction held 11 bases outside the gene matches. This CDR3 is CASSRDRRGNTEQYF. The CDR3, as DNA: TGTGCCAGCAGCCGGGACAGGAGGGGAAACACCGAGCAGTACTTC.

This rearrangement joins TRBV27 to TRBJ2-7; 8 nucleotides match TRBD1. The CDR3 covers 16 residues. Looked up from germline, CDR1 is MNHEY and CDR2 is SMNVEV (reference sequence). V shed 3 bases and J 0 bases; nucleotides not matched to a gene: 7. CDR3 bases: TGTGCCAGCAGTTTTTCGACAGGGGATGACTCCTACGAGCAGTACTTC. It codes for CASSFSTGDDSYEQYF.

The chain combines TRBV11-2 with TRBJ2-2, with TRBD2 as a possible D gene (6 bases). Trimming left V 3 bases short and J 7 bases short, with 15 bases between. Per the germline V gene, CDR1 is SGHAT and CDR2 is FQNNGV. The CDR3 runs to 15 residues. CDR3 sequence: CASSFRSGVGGELFF. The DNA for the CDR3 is TGTGCCAGCAGCTTTAGGTCGGGAGTCGGCGGGGAGCTGTTTTTT.

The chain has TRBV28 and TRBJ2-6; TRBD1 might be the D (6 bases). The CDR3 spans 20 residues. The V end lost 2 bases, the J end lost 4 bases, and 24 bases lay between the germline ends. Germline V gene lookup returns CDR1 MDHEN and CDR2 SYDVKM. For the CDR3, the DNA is TGTGCCAGCAGTTTACCAGACAGGCTTTCTTTTAGAGCCGGGGCCAACGTCCTGACTTTC. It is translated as CASSLPDRLSFRAGANVLTF. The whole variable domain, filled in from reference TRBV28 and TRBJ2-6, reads DVKVTQSSRYLVKRTGEKVFLECVQDMDHENMFWYRQDPGLGLRLIYFSYDVKMKEKGDIPEGYSVSREKKERFSLILESASTNQTSMYLCASSLPDRLSFRAGANVLTFGAGSRLTVL.